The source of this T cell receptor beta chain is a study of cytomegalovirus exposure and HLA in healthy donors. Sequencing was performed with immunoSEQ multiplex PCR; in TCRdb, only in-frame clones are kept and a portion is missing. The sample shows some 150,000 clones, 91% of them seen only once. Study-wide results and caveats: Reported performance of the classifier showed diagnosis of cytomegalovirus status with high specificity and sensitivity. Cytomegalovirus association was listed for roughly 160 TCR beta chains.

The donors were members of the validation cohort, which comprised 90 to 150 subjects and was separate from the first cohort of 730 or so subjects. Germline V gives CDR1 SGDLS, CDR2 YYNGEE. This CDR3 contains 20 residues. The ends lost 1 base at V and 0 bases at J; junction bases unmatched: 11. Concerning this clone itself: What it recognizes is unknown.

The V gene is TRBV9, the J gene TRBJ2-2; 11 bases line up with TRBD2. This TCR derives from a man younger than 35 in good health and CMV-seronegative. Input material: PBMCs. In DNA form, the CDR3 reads TGTGCCAGCAGCGTAACTCGAACTAGCGGGGGAACCTCGAACACCGGGGAGCTGTTTTTT. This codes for CASSVTRTSGGTSNTGELFF. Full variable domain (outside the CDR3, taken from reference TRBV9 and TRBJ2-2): DSGVTQTPKHLITATGQRVTLRCSPRSGDLSVYWYQQSLDQGLQFLIQYYNGEERAKGNILERFSAQQFPDLHSELNLSSLELGDSALYFCASSVTRTSGGTSNTGELFFGEGSRLTVL.